The present T cell receptor (beta chain) was sequenced within a study of blood T cells in healthy people across ages. In regard to this clonotype: Its specificity is not known.

The V end lost 7 bases, the J end lost 9 bases, and 16 bases lay between the germline ends. Germline lookup yields CDR1 SEHNR and CDR2 FQNEAQ (reference sequence). The CDR3 runs 13 residues. With a J-beta primer mix and a sample-barcoded 5' primer, a second PCR ran roughly 7 to 11 cycles. The template-switch adaptor, which had 12 random nucleotides, put a tag on each cDNA molecule. TCRdb reanalysed the 5' RACE reads using MiXCR and keeps one entry per CDR3 protein. Seen here are around 1,900,000 distinct CDR3 sequences, about two fifths observed once, and the top ten hold 20% to 25%. Broader study findings: A strong correlation was found between TCR beta diversity and the percentage of naive T cells.

The chain carries TRBV7-9 and TRBJ2-1; possible D gene TRBD1, 5 bases. The receptor's source is a human donor in good health. Sequenced sample: blood. CDR3 coding DNA: TGTGCCAGCATCCCTGTAGGAGACAGTGAGCAGTTCTTC. Its translation is CASIPVGDSEQFF.